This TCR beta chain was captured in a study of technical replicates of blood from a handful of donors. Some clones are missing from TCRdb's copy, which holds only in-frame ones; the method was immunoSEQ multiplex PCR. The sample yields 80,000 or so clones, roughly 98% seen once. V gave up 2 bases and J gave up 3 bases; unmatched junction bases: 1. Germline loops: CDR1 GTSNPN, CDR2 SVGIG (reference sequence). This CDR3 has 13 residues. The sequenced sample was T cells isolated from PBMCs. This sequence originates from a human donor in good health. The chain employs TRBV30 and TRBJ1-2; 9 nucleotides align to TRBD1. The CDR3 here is CAWSWTGDYGYTF. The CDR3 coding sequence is TGTGCCTGGAGTTGGACAGGGGACTATGGCTACACCTTC.